This note documents a single T cell receptor beta chain sequence. No antigen is known for it. No base-level quality is on record; no much larger clone is a single base apart. This record comes from a study of blood T cells in healthy people across ages (dated by TCRdb to about 2015). Describing the broader study: Template switching captured roughly one uniquely barcoded TCR beta cDNA molecule per two T cells in model experiments. The study measured age-related changes in TCR beta repertoire diversity using deep sequencing normalized with unique cDNA molecular identifiers. The donors were split into four age groups: young (average around 15 years), middle-aged (39), aged (more than 60) and long-lived (roughly 80). Using the same blood draw, the study looked at two additional independent replicas of 1 million unique cDNA reads for two donors, one aged 18 to 30 and the other aged 80 or older. Here is what the overall study found, with its caveats: Observed TCR beta diversity correlated strongly with the percentage of naive T cells measured by flow cytometry. Estimates of total diversity based on one million sequenced T cells were considered lower bounds and underestimates. As age increased, observed TCR beta diversity per million T cells dropped in a roughly linear way, and a significant reduction was already evident by age 40. Because the CMV infection status of the donors was unknown, age-related changes in expanded clonotypes may potentially have been confounded. Compared with the aged group, the long-lived group had more naive CD4+ T cells, fewer expanded clones and increased TCR diversity, a pattern suggesting age selection. Conclusive comparison of naive and antigen-experienced compartments was prevented by the profiling of bulk unsorted PBMCs.

Inclusive of the bounding cysteine and phenylalanine, the CDR3 is 15 residues long. Of the read, only the CDR3 DNA is kept; its 45 bases are in frame from base 1. According to the germline V gene, CDR1 reads LGHNA and CDR2 reads YSLEER. V is clipped by 0 bases and J by 7 bases, and the sequence between their germline boundaries is 10 bases long. Libraries were prepared through 5' RACE. This sample was sequenced with an Illumina HiSeq 2500. A second PCR of about 6 to 11 cycles was run with a J-beta primer mix and a sample-barcoded 5' primer. A template-switch 5' adaptor carrying 12 random nucleotides introduced a unique molecular identifier onto each TCR beta cDNA molecule. Each sample yielded at least 2.5 million CDR3-containing paired-end reads. First-strand cDNA synthesis was performed from all RNA using the Mint cDNA synthesis kit, with priming by a TRBC-specific oligonucleotide. All cDNA was treated with uracil-DNA glycosylase and then went through a first 18-cycle PCR with the universal primers M1SS and BC2_uni_R. The paper's processing steps were these. Normalization of each sample was performed by random selection of 1 million high-quality reads, each carrying a distinct molecular identifier. Reads sharing molecular identifiers were discarded rather than binned into consensus sequences. CDR3 identification, clonotype clustering and error correction used MiTCR with a Q25 quality threshold and the strictest error-elimination algorithm. Lower-bound total TCR beta diversity was estimated with a nonparametric unseen species model using Euler transformation. Clones were called with MiXCR by TCRdb after fastp trimmed the public reads at Q25, and only in-frame beta chains were retained. CDR3 protein sequences are deduplicated, and each keeps its most common genes and DNA. The V and J calls, along with clone size, are taken from TCRdb and not from the paper's own processing. The sample profile shows about 800,000 distinct CDR3 sequences; approximately 25% of them were found once. More than 3% of the sample comes from the top ten.

The donors were around 39 Caucasian individuals from Russia, aged roughly 6 to 90 years, who were systemically healthy. Each donor gave 8 to 10 milliliters of peripheral blood, collected into EDTA-treated Vacutainer tubes. Ficoll-Paque density-gradient centrifugation was used to isolate PBMCs, with at least 6.5 million per sample. Trizol reagent was used to extract total RNA from the PBMCs, yielding at least 5.5 micrograms per sample. Naive CD45RAhigh/CD27high T cell percentages were measured by flow cytometry on a PBMC aliquot from every donor. These sequences were also reported in another study, on T cells of mothers and their children. That second publication adds: Donors were nine systemically healthy Caucasian individuals: three mothers and their six children. cDNA synthesis consumed the entire amount of extracted RNA, loaded at approximately 1.4 ug RNA in each 15 ul reaction. In the second PCR, sample barcodes and 2-4 random nucleotides were introduced via the M1S primer. Each mother yielded over 8.5 million TCR beta CDR3 reads and each child some 3 million reads. Thymic selection shapes the output of TCR recombination in a similar way in related and unrelated pairs, and inherited differences have a minor effect. Normalized repertoire overlap in related mother-child pairs was always slightly higher than in unrelated mother-child pairs, but the difference was never significant. With a sensitivity of approximately 100 clones per million clonotypes, no persistent microchimeric T cell clones were detected. To look for features that set related mother-child pairs apart from unrelated individuals, the researchers ran deep NGS to compare the TCR beta repertoires of mothers and children. The mean age was around 42 +/- 4 years for the mothers and 11 +/- 4 years for the children. After adapter ligation with NEBNext reagents, the libraries were sequenced on Illumina HiSeq 2000 with 100+100 nt paired-end reads. Mother and child libraries were prepared a month apart and sequenced in separate runs to prevent cross-contamination. Between roughly 500,000 and 2,000,000 distinct TCR beta clonotypes were identified per donor. Naive TCR beta clonotypes were estimated from low-frequency clonotypes matched to each donor's FACS-determined naive share, without sorting.

The sequencing input was blood. The receptor comes from a boy younger than 18 in good health. The rearrangement joined TRBV4-3 to TRBJ1-6, with TRBD1 as a weak D call on 5 bases. The CDR3 protein sequence reads: CASSQEQDLNSPLHF. The DNA reads TGCGCCAGCAGCCAAGAACAGGACCTGAATTCACCCCTCCACTTT.